This T cell receptor (beta chain) stems from a study of T cells in Graves' hyperthyroidism and ophthalmopathy. Study in general: It was at initial diagnosis, before any treatment, that peripheral blood was collected. Findings of the study overall: Separation of ophthalmopathy from stable hyperthyroidism was achieved by a 13 V-J model.

Each diagnosis drew on symptoms, thyroxine, TRAb, thyroid ultrasound and orbital computed tomography findings. PBMCs stemmed from under 11 ml fresh peripheral blood. Amplified TCR beta CDR3 regions came from RNA transcripts. In the first-round RT-PCR of the TCR CDR3, the HTBI primer set was used. Each CDR3 protein is one row after TCRdb ran MiXCR on the multiplex PCR reads. This table holds approximately 610,000 distinct CDR3 sequences, 14% to 15% found once. The germline V and J ends were trimmed by 3 bases and 4 bases, with 12 bases remaining between them. The V gene's germline CDR1 is KGHSH and CDR2 LQKENI. The CDR3 is 14 amino acids. This clonotype appeared a few times. Its antigen is as yet unknown.

This sequence was found in a woman between 35 and 50 years old with Graves' ophthalmopathy. This chain connects TRBV18 to TRBJ1-1, with D possibly being TRBD1 (6 bases). The sample comprised blood. CDR3 residues: CASSPSEGGTEAFF. As DNA, the CDR3 is TGTGCCAGCTCACCCAGCGAGGGGGGCACTGAAGCTTTCTTT.